Below, 26 T cell receptor beta chains from the same sample are listed, as sequenced in a study of regulatory T cells in long-lasting Graves disease. The time point here: newly diagnosed GD, antithyroid drugs for less than 3 months. RNA isolated from PBMCs was used to make the TCR library. With iRepertoire HTBI primers and Arm-PCR of CDR3 regions, TCR beta libraries were built. A single record per CDR3 protein comes from TCRdb applying MiXCR to the multiplex PCR reads. The data show under 500,000 distinct CDR3 sequences, 16% seen once. The same data also contributed to another study, on T cells in Graves' hyperthyroidism and ophthalmopathy.

The specimen comprised peripheral blood mononuclear cells (PBMCs), sampled at new diagnosis, from a patient treated with antithyroid drugs. The source of these receptors is a woman aged 25 to 39 with Graves disease.

This clonotype was found a few times. The V and J genes are TRBV28 and TRBJ2-7; D is unclear. Germline CDR1 is MDHEN and CDR2 is SYDVKM. V was trimmed by 1 base and J by 6 bases, leaving 10 bases between them. The CDR3 sequence is 13 residues long. The CDR3 loop reads CASSLFFPPEQYF. The CDR3 DNA reads TGTGCCAGCAGTTTATTCTTCCCGCCCGAGCAGTACTTC.

Concerning this clonotype itself: The junction differs from germline at one of its ends, possibly a read error. The rearrangement links TRBV18 to TRBJ2-5, with D perhaps TRBD1 or TRBD2 (5 bases each). The germline CDR1 and CDR2 sequences are KGHSH and LQKENI. CDR3 length equals 17 residues. The CDR3 coding sequence is TGTGCCAGCTCACCCCAGACCGGGACGCCTACCTTGGAGAGCCAGTACTTC. It is translated as CASSPQTGTPTLESQYF.

This clonotype was detected many times. V and J are TRBV30 and TRBJ1-1, with D possibly matching TRBD1 (5 bases). Trimming shortened V by 4 bases and J by 4 bases, and 13 bases separated the two germline ends. Germline V gene data show CDR1 as GTSNPN and CDR2 as SVGIG (reference sequence). The CDR3 totals 13 residues. DNA of the CDR3: TGTGCCTGGAACCCAGGGCCAGGCACTGAAGCTTTCTTT. This encodes CAWNPGPGTEAFF.

On this clonotype: This may come from a read error, since a much larger clone is one base off. This chain uses TRBV2 with TRBJ2-3; no reliable D call. Germline values: CDR1 SNHLY, CDR2 FYNNEI. The CDR3 totals 14 residues. The CDR3 is CASSGVRSTHTQYF. The CDR3 coding sequence is TGTGCCAGCAGTGGCGTTCGAAGCACACATACGCAGTATTTT.

This clonotype was counted at least ten times. The V call is TRBV6-2 or TRBV6-3, the J call TRBJ2-3; 7 bases are a match to TRBD1. The germline V gene encodes CDR1 MNHEY and CDR2 SVGEGT. V lost 0 bases and J lost 2; bases outside the gene matches: 5. This CDR3 is built from 16 residues. CDR3 DNA: TGTGCCAGCAGTTACTCGGAAGGGGGCCCCACAGATACGCAGTATTTT. Translating gives CASSYSEGGPTDTQYF.

This clonotype was counted only a few times. This rearrangement joins TRBV27 to TRBJ2-1; the D gene is possibly TRBD1 (6 bases). Germline CDR1 is MNHEY and CDR2 is SMNVEV (reference sequence). Trimming pared 7 bases from V and 6 bases from J, leaving 16 bases between. This CDR3 region has 14 residues. The CDR3 DNA reads TGTGCCAGCATCCAAGCAGGGGCGAGCAATGAGCAGTTCTTC. Amino acid sequence: CASIQAGASNEQFF.

This clonotype was picked up many times. The chain has TRBV6-2 or TRBV6-3 and TRBJ2-1, with 7 bases fitting TRBD2. The CDR3 is made up of 15 amino acids. With V trimmed by 5 bases and J by 7 bases, 11 bases remained unmatched. The V gene's germline CDR1 is MNHEY and CDR2 SVGEGT. The CDR3 loop reads CASSISSGTFNEQFF. Written as DNA, the CDR3 is TGTGCCAGCAGTATTTCGAGCGGGACCTTTAATGAGCAGTTCTTC.

The V gene is TRBV20-1, the J gene TRBJ2-7; the match to TRBD2 covers 7 bases. Germline V gene lookup returns CDR1 DFQATT and CDR2 SNEGSKA (reference sequence). The CDR3 is made up of 16 amino acids. The DNA for the CDR3 is TGCAGCTCCGAGGGGCAGCGGGATGCCTTTGACGACGAGCAGTACTTC. As protein: CSSEGQRDAFDDEQYF.

Here the CDR3 reads CASRVPDPFSYNEQFF. The CDR3 DNA sequence: TGCGCCAGCAGAGTCCCGGACCCCTTCTCCTACAATGAGCAGTTCTTC. The chain links TRBV5-1 to TRBJ2-1; D is uncertain. The germline CDR1 and CDR2 sequences are SGHRS and YFSETQ. Trimming shortened V by 5 bases and J by 0 bases, and 15 bases separated the two germline ends. CDR3 length equals 16 residues. The full variable domain, in which reference TRBV5-1 and TRBJ2-1 provide the parts outside the CDR3, is KAGVTQTPRYLIKTRGQQVTLSCSPISGHRSVSWYQQTPGQGLQFLFEYFSETQRNKGNFPGRFSGRQFSNSRSEMNVSTLELGDSALYLCASRVPDPFSYNEQFFGPGTRLTVL.

The chain links TRBV6-2 or TRBV6-3 to TRBJ1-2, with D possibly TRBD1 on 6 matching bases. Germline assignment: CDR1 MNHEY and CDR2 SVGEGT. V was trimmed by 4 bases and J by 4 bases, leaving 16 bases between them. The CDR3 has 15 residues. Written as DNA, the CDR3 is TGTGCCAGCAGTTCCGACAGGAGCCCCGCCTATGGCTACACCTTC. Translated: CASSSDRSPAYGYTF.

This clonotype showed up many times. The V call is TRBV6-7, the J call TRBJ1-1; D not certain. TRBV6-7 is an ORF, and what it does is uncertain. V lost 7 bases and J lost 4, with 16 bases in between. This CDR3 comprises 14 residues. The CDR3 sequence: CASTLGGRGTEAFF. The CDR3 nucleotides read TGTGCCAGCACCCTAGGTGGACGCGGCACTGAAGCTTTCTTT.

There are a few counts of this clonotype. Sequence at one end of the junction differs from germline and may be a read error. The chain joins TRBV20-1 to TRBJ1-2; D not resolved. The germline gives CDR1 DFQATT, CDR2 SNEGSKA (reference sequence). The CDR3 covers 12 residues. The CDR3: CSVRGQLYGYTF. The CDR3 DNA reads TGCAGTGTTAGAGGGCAGCTCTATGGCTACACCTTC.

As to this clonotype: One base separates it from a far larger clone, so it is likely a read error. The chain links TRBV12-3 or TRBV12-4 to TRBJ2-5, with TRBD2 matching 7 bases. The J call is doubtful: the DNA matches TRBJ2-1 better. CDR3 size: 16 residues. The CDR3, as DNA: TGTGCCAGCAGTTTTCATTGGGCTAGCGGCTACAATGGGCAGTTCTTC. Translated: CASSFHWASGYNGQFF.

The chain is built from TRBV28 and TRBJ2-7; 8 positions agree with TRBD2. V shed 7 bases, J shed 0 bases, and the junction held 8 bases outside the gene matches. The CDR3 runs to 15 residues. Germline V gene lookup returns CDR1 MDHEN and CDR2 SYDVKM. The CDR3 DNA reads TGTGCCAGCACCCCCGGGGGGGGCTTCTCCTACGAGCAGTACTTC. Its translation: CASTPGGGFSYEQYF.

At least ten counts were recorded for this clonotype. The V gene is TRBV2, the J gene TRBJ1-5; D unresolved. Germline assignment: CDR1 SNHLY and CDR2 FYNNEI. This CDR3 comprises 13 residues. Trimming removed 3 bases at V and 7 bases at J, with 10 bases between. CDR3 amino acids: CASSEGLWQPQHF. CDR3 sequence (DNA): TGTGCCAGCAGTGAGGGGTTGTGGCAGCCCCAGCATTTT.

This clonotype was observed many times. The chain links TRBV5-1 to TRBJ2-7, with TRBD2 matching over 7 bases. The J segment lost 0 bases and the V segment lost 6 bases, leaving 6 bases of the junction unmatched. CDR3 size: 14 residues. CDR1 is SGHRS and CDR2 is YFSETQ in the germline V gene. The CDR3 DNA reads as TGCGCCAGCAAGGTGTCTAGCGGCTCCTACGAGCAGTACTTC. It codes for CASKVSSGSYEQYF. The variable domain in full, completed from reference TRBV5-1 and TRBJ2-7, reads KAGVTQTPRYLIKTRGQQVTLSCSPISGHRSVSWYQQTPGQGLQFLFEYFSETQRNKGNFPGRFSGRQFSNSRSEMNVSTLELGDSALYLCASKVSSGSYEQYFGPGTRLTVT.

The chain uses TRBV7-3 and TRBJ2-1; TRBD2 matches at 16 bases. The germline V gene has CDR1 SGHTA and CDR2 FQGTGA. After removal of 1 base from V and 4 bases from J, the junction contained 7 bases not matched to a gene. The CDR3 sequence is 19 residues long. The CDR3 here is CASSLRGTSGRARYNEQFF. The CDR3 DNA sequence: TGTGCCAGCAGCTTAAGGGGGACTAGCGGGAGGGCCCGGTACAATGAGCAGTTCTTC.

This chain joins TRBV15 and TRBJ2-7; TRBD2 is a possible D gene (7 bases). V was pared by 2 bases and J by 4 bases, with 15 bases between. Germline V gene data show CDR1 as LNHNV and CDR2 as YYDKDF (reference sequence). This CDR3 has 15 amino acids. CDR3 in DNA: TGTGCCACCAGCAGACAAGGAGGGGGGGGATACGAGCAGTACTTC. Its protein is CATSRQGGGGYEQYF.

In its sample, this clonotype was seen many times. The chain uses TRBV11-1 and TRBJ2-5; no clear D. This CDR3 is built from 14 residues. Trimming stripped 2 bases from V and 7 bases from J, with 14 bases between. The V gene's germline CDR1 is SGHAT and CDR2 FQDESV (reference sequence). The CDR3 is CASSLQIQLGTQYF. CDR3 DNA: TGTGCCAGCAGCTTACAAATCCAACTCGGGACCCAGTACTTC. Variable domain in full (rest from reference TRBV11-1 and TRBJ2-5): EAEVAQSPRYKITEKSQAVAFWCDPISGHATLYWYRQILGQGPELLVQFQDESVVDDSQLPKDRFSAERLKGVDSTLKIQPAELGDSAMYLCASSLQIQLGTQYFGPGTRLLVL.

This clonotype occurred many times. The chain links TRBV5-5 to TRBJ2-7; TRBD1 aligns across 7 bases. Germline V gene sequence: CDR1 SGHKS, CDR2 YYEKEE (reference sequence). The ends lost 0 bases at V and 4 bases at J; junction bases unmatched: 10. The CDR3 runs 16 residues. The CDR3 DNA reads as TGTGCCAGCAGCTTGGCGTTGTCAGGGGGAGTTTACGAGCAGTACTTC. This encodes CASSLALSGGVYEQYF. Full variable domain (remainder filled in from reference TRBV5-5 and TRBJ2-7): DAGVTQSPTHLIKTRGQQVTLRCSPISGHKSVSWYQQVLGQGPQFIFQYYEKEERGRGNFPDRFSARQFPNYSSELNVNALLLGDSALYLCASSLALSGGVYEQYFGPGTRLTVT.

This clonotype appeared many times. The chain has TRBV28 and TRBJ1-5, with D tentatively TRBD1 (6 bases). Germline V gene sequence: CDR1 MDHEN, CDR2 SYDVKM. Trimming took 5 bases from V and 0 from J, leaving 17 bases between them. The CDR3 sequence is 17 residues long. Written as DNA, the CDR3 is TGTGCCAGCAGTCCCCCCTCAGGGGTATCTAGCAATCAGCCCCAGCATTTT. As protein: CASSPPSGVSSNQPQHF.

V gene TRBV12-5 combines with J gene TRBJ2-5; the D is unclear. This CDR3 region has 12 residues. The V end was cut by 3 bases, the J end by 3 bases, with 5 bases between. The V gene's germline CDR1 is LGHNT and CDR2 FRNRAP. CDR3 loop: CASGFSEETQYF. CDR3 DNA: TGTGCTAGTGGTTTTTCCGAAGAGACCCAGTACTTC.

Many counts were recorded for this clonotype. The CDR3 DNA reads TGTGCCAGCTACTCAAGGGACAGGGGGTTTAATTCACCCCTCCACTTT. As protein: CASYSRDRGFNSPLHF. This chain uses TRBV2 with TRBJ1-6; 11 bases are shared with TRBD1. Per the germline V gene, CDR1 is SNHLY and CDR2 is FYNNEI. V shed 8 bases and J 6 bases; nucleotides not matched to a gene: 9. This CDR3 spans 16 amino acids.

Remarks on this clonotype: A far more abundant clone sits one base away, making this likely a read error. This chain connects TRBV7-9 to TRBJ2-4, with unresolved D. The CDR3 runs to 16 residues. Germline V gene sequence: CDR1 SEHNR, CDR2 FQNEAQ (reference sequence). In DNA form, the CDR3 reads TGTGCCAGCAGCCAGACCCCCACGGTGGCCAAAAACATTGAGTACTTC. Its protein is CASSQTPTVAKNIEYF. Based on the CDR3 plus reference TRBV7-9 and TRBJ2-4, the full variable domain is DTGVSQNPRHKITKRGQNVTFRCDPISEHNRLYWYRQTLGQGPEFLTYFQNEAQLEKSRLLSDRFSAERPKGSFSTLEIQRTEQGDSAMYLCASSQTPTVAKNIEYFGAGTRLSVL.

The sample holds many counts of this clonotype. J is TRBJ2-7 and V is TRBV27; 7 nucleotides match TRBD2. Germline-derived CDR1 and CDR2 are MNHEY and SMNVEV (reference sequence). Trimming at V came to 5 bases and at J to 5 bases, leaving 6 bases not matched to a gene. CDR3 length: 13 residues. CDR3 sequence: CASSEQTSHEQYF. In DNA, the CDR3 is TGTGCCAGCAGTGAACAGACTAGCCACGAGCAGTACTTC.

This clonotype occurred many times. This chain joins TRBV28 and TRBJ2-3; 7 nucleotides match TRBD2. Unmatched junction bases numbered 10, after V lost 5 bases and J lost 5 bases. The CDR3 runs 15 residues. In germline, CDR1 is MDHEN, CDR2 SYDVKM. CDR3 sequence reads: CASSGGRALEDTQYF. As DNA, the CDR3 is TGTGCCAGCAGTGGGGGGAGGGCCCTCGAAGATACGCAGTATTTT.